A single sample gave rise to the 26 T cell receptor beta chains below, sequenced in a study of blood T cell repertoires in COVID-19. Libraries were prepared by immunoSEQ multiplex PCR; TCRdb keeps only in-frame clonotypes and omits some of them. The data contain about 370,000 clones, 85% to 90% of them singletons. The sequencing sample was made of PBMCs or T cells enriched from blood (not recorded which). These TCRs come from a man aged 18 to 29 who had recovered from COVID-19.

This clone showed up just a few times. The chain combines TRBV7-9 with TRBJ2-1, with no clear D. The CDR3 length is 14 residues. Trimming took 5 bases from V and 5 from J, leaving 13 bases between them. CDR1 SEHNR and CDR2 FQNEAQ come from the germline V gene (reference sequence). This CDR3 is CASSHSNSNNEQFF. The CDR3 DNA reads TGTGCCAGCAGCCACTCCAATTCCAACAATGAGCAGTTCTTC. Drawing the rest from reference TRBV7-9 and TRBJ2-1, the complete variable domain is DTGVSQNPRHKITKRGQNVTFRCDPISEHNRLYWYRQTLGQGPEFLTYFQNEAQLEKSRLLSDRFSAERPKGSFSTLEIQRTEQGDSAMYLCASSHSNSNNEQFFGPGTRLTVL.

The V and J genes are TRBV1 and TRBJ2-5; the table assigns TRBD2, which was not confirmed against the DNA. TRBV1 is deemed a pseudogene. The CDR3 extends over 15 amino acids. The CDR3 spells CTSSQGCGLQETQYF. In nucleotides, the CDR3 is TGCACCAGCAGCCAAGGTTGTGGACTCCAAGAGACCCAGTACTTC.

This sequence joins TRBV5-4 and TRBJ1-1; a possible D gene is TRBD1 (6 bases). The CDR3 length is 14 residues. Trimming pared 4 bases from V and 6 bases from J, leaving 16 bases between. Germline CDR1 and CDR2: SGHNT and YYREEE (reference sequence). The CDR3, as DNA: TGTGCCAGCAGCCAAACTACAGGGCTCGCTGAAGCTTTCTTT. Its translation is CASSQTTGLAEAFF.

The chain recombines TRBV5-3 with TRBJ1-1; 10 positions agree with TRBD1. TRBV5-3 is an open reading frame, and its role is uncertain. CDR3 length: 16 amino acids. J gave up 5 bases and V 4 bases, and 11 bases lay outside the gene matches. The CDR3 loop is CARSPRGDRGGTEAFF. The CDR3 DNA follows: TGTGCCAGAAGCCCGAGGGGGGACAGGGGAGGGACTGAAGCTTTCTTT.

The chain is built from TRBV5-8 and TRBJ2-6; 7 positions match TRBD1. This CDR3 has 14 residues. V lost 4 bases to trimming and J lost 3 bases; unmatched junction nucleotides: 1. In germline, CDR1 is SGHTS, CDR2 YDEGEE. The CDR3 is CASSDRVGANVLTF. The CDR3 DNA reads TGTGCCAGCAGCGACAGGGTTGGGGCCAACGTCCTGACTTTC.

V gene TRBV5-1 combines with J gene TRBJ2-1; 12 nucleotides match TRBD2. Germline values: CDR1 SGHRS, CDR2 YFSETQ. The length of the CDR3 is 17 residues. The junction had 5 bases not matched to a gene; V was cut back by 2 bases and J by 2 bases. The CDR3 sequence is CASSFTTSGGPYNEQFF. CDR3 nucleotide sequence: TGCGCCAGCAGCTTCACGACTAGCGGGGGACCCTACAATGAGCAGTTCTTC.

This chain links TRBV6-2 or TRBV6-3 with TRBJ2-5; 11 positions match TRBD1. Per germline, CDR1 MNHEY and CDR2 SVGEGT. There are 15 residues in the CDR3. V was clipped by 6 bases and J by 5 bases; unmatched bases: 8. This chain's CDR3 is CASSSGTGGRETQYF. The CDR3 DNA sequence: TGTGCCAGCAGCTCCGGGACAGGGGGGCGGGAGACCCAGTACTTC.

The chain employs TRBV18 and TRBJ1-6; D unclear. CDR1 and CDR2 from the germline V gene are KGHSH and LQKENI. Trimming shortened V by 2 bases and J by 8 bases, and 7 bases separated the two germline ends. The CDR3 is 13 residues long. CDR3 protein: CASSPGEDSPLHF. The CDR3 DNA follows: TGTGCCAGCTCACCAGGGGAGGATTCACCCCTCCACTTT.

The chain employs TRBV27 and TRBJ2-6, with D unresolved. Germline V gene lookup returns CDR1 MNHEY and CDR2 SMNVEV (reference sequence). This CDR3 comprises 15 residues. With 2 bases removed from V and 0 bases from J, the gap between germline ends came to 5 bases. CDR3 sequence: CASSLGPSGANVLTF. CDR3 in DNA: TGTGCCAGCAGTTTAGGGCCCTCTGGGGCCAACGTCCTGACTTTC.

The chain links TRBV5-1 to TRBJ1-6; D not certain. The V gene's germline CDR1 is SGHRS and CDR2 YFSETQ. The germline V and J ends were trimmed by 0 bases and 10 bases, with 11 bases remaining between them. The length of the CDR3 is 14 residues. DNA of the CDR3: TGCGCCAGCAGCTTGGGATCCGGAGGGTCACCCCTCCACTTT. It specifies CASSLGSGGSPLHF.

The chain carries TRBV9 and TRBJ1-3; no reliable D call. V lost 3 bases, J lost 0 bases, and 10 bases lay in between. Germline values: CDR1 SGDLS, CDR2 YYNGEE. The CDR3 contains 15 residues. CDR3 amino acids: CASSAHMSSGNTIYF. The CDR3 coding sequence is TGTGCCAGCAGCGCACATATGTCCTCTGGAAACACCATATATTTT.

This chain connects TRBV6-5 to TRBJ1-2; 7 bases align to TRBD1. Trimming cost V 6 bases and J 3 bases; bases outside gene matches: 4. The germline V gene has CDR1 MNHEY and CDR2 SVGAGI. This CDR3 is 13 amino acids long. CDR3 sequence: CASRQGLDYGYTF. Written as DNA, the CDR3 is TGTGCCAGCAGACAGGGGCTCGACTATGGCTACACCTTC.

On this clone: Other DNA sequences in this specimen translate into the identical CDR3. The genes are TRBV10-3 and TRBJ1-5; a possible D gene is TRBD1 (6 bases). Germline V gene lookup returns CDR1 ENHRY and CDR2 SYGVKD. This CDR3 has 13 amino acids. V gave up 3 bases and J gave up 4 bases, with 7 bases separating them. This CDR3 is CAISEDRNQPQHF. CDR3 nucleotides: TGTGCCATCAGTGAAGACAGGAATCAGCCCCAGCATTTT.

The rearrangement uses TRBV7-8 and TRBJ2-2, with 7 bases that match TRBD2. The V segment lost 5 bases and the J segment 5 bases; nucleotides outside the gene matches: 5. This CDR3 comprises 14 residues. Germline V gene lookup returns CDR1 SGHVS and CDR2 FQNEAQ. CDR3 amino acids: CASSPQAGTGELFF. CDR3 sequence (DNA): TGTGCCAGCAGCCCCCAAGCGGGAACCGGGGAGCTGTTTTTT.

The V gene is TRBV6-2 or TRBV6-3, the J gene TRBJ2-7; possibly TRBD1 for D (5 bases). The CDR3 consists of 14 residues. V was shortened by 0 bases and J by 3 bases, with 9 bases between the two germline ends. Germline V gene sequence: CDR1 MNHEY, CDR2 SVGEGT. The CDR3 nucleotides are TGTGCCAGCAGTTACTCATGGGGCGACTACGAGCAGTACTTC. This translates into CASSYSWGDYEQYF.

This chain links TRBV25-1 with TRBJ1-1; D not resolved. V was pared by 4 bases and J by 2 bases, with 8 bases between. The CDR3 is 13 residues long. Germline CDR1 is MGHDK and CDR2 is SYGVNS. This CDR3 reads CASSAGLNTEAFF. The CDR3 nucleotides are TGTGCCAGCAGTGCTGGCCTCAACACTGAAGCTTTCTTT.

CDR3 protein: CASSTLQGTTGELFF. CDR3 bases: TGCGCCAGCAGCACCCTGCAGGGTACCACCGGGGAGCTGTTTTTT. The J gene is TRBJ2-2, the V gene TRBV5-1; perhaps TRBD1 as D (5 bases). There are 15 residues in the CDR3. Germline loops: CDR1 SGHRS, CDR2 YFSETQ. The V and J ends lost 4 bases and 4 bases respectively, with 14 bases between them.

The chain links TRBV2 to TRBJ2-7; 12 positions match TRBD2. CDR3 length: 15 amino acids. Germline lookup yields CDR1 SNHLY and CDR2 FYNNEI. After removal of 7 bases from V and 2 bases from J, the junction contained 6 bases not matched to a gene. The CDR3 protein is CASTLGLAGTYEQYF. As DNA, the CDR3 is TGTGCCAGCACACTAGGACTAGCGGGGACCTACGAGCAGTACTTC.

CDR3 coding DNA: TGTGCCAGCAGCTTAAGCGGCAGGGGGATCGATGGCTACACCTTC. Amino acid sequence: CASSLSGRGIDGYTF. V and J are TRBV7-3 and TRBJ1-2; 7 bases align to TRBD1. The CDR3 spans 15 residues. CDR1 is SGHTA and CDR2 is FQGTGA in the germline V gene. Trimming removed 1 base from V and 6 bases from J; junction bases left unmatched: 8.

V usage is TRBV27 and J usage is TRBJ2-7, with D unclear. The CDR3 has 11 residues. Trimming removed 4 bases from V and 4 bases from J, with 5 bases in between. Germline V gives CDR1 MNHEY, CDR2 SMNVEV (reference sequence). CDR3 residues: CASSSRYEQYF. CDR3 sequence (DNA): TGTGCCAGCAGTTCCAGATACGAGCAGTACTTC.

This chain uses TRBV12-5 with TRBJ1-1; D is uncertain. V was shortened by 4 bases and J by 3 bases, with 9 bases between the two germline ends. This CDR3 is 13 amino acids long. Germline V gene data show CDR1 as LGHNT and CDR2 as FRNRAP. CDR3 protein: CASGSSGDTEAFF. The CDR3, as DNA: TGTGCTAGTGGTTCCTCAGGCGACACTGAAGCTTTCTTT.

This clone was seen only a few times. This chain joins TRBV6-2 or TRBV6-3 and TRBJ1-2; D may be TRBD1 (6 bases). The CDR3 length is 12 residues. V gave up 4 bases and J gave up 6 bases, with 9 bases separating them. Germline V gene sequence: CDR1 MNHEY, CDR2 SVGEGT. CDR3 DNA: TGTGCCAGCAGTTTACAGGGACATGGCTACACCTTC. Protein product: CASSLQGHGYTF.

J is TRBJ2-1 and V is TRBV6-5; possible D gene TRBD2, 5 bases. V was trimmed by 0 bases and J by 14 bases, leaving 20 bases between them. The CDR3 runs to 15 residues. Germline assignment: CDR1 MNHEY and CDR2 SVGAGI. The CDR3 loop reads CASSYSNRGWRLEFF. CDR3 bases: TGTGCCAGCAGTTACTCGAACCGGGGATGGAGGTTGGAGTTCTTC.

The genes are TRBV5-8 and TRBJ1-5; TRBD1 matches at 7 bases. The CDR3 sequence is 15 residues long. Looked up from germline, CDR1 is SGHTS and CDR2 is YDEGEE. J gave up 1 base and V 4 bases, and 5 bases lay outside the gene matches. The CDR3 here is CASSPMDRSNQPQHF. The CDR3 coding sequence is TGTGCCAGCAGCCCTATGGACAGGAGCAATCAGCCCCAGCATTTT.

The chain joins TRBV2 to TRBJ1-2; D remains unclear. The CDR3 is 14 residues long. Germline loops: CDR1 SNHLY, CDR2 FYNNEI. Trimming took off 4 bases at V and 5 bases at J, with 14 bases between the two ends. CDR3 DNA: TGTGCCAGCAGTGGTAGCCGTTCCTCTTATGGCTACACCTTC. Residues: CASSGSRSSYGYTF.

CDR3 bases: TGCAGCGTTATACAGCCCGATTATGGCTACACCTTC. This sequence encodes CSVIQPDYGYTF. The V and J genes are TRBV29-1 and TRBJ1-2, with D uncertain. Germline loops: CDR1 SQVTM, CDR2 ANQGSEA. V gave up 5 bases and J gave up 5 bases, with 12 bases separating them. The CDR3 totals 12 residues.